This T cell receptor (beta chain) comes out of a study of CD8 T cells in ankylosing spondylitis. The study, taken as a whole, reports: Ankylosing spondylitis blood appeared to carry a characteristic TCR beta motif of seven to nine highly homologous variants.

TCRdb re-called the 5' RACE reads through MiXCR, storing one row per CDR3 protein. This sample carries roughly 470,000 distinct CDR3 sequences, about 25% of them seen once, and the ten largest clones take 0.75% to 0.9%. This clonotype was seen a handful of times. Its target is not known. The CDR3 sequence is 14 residues long. CDR1 and CDR2 from the germline V gene are SGDLS and YYNGEE. Trimming cost V 2 bases and J 8 bases, with 13 bases left between them. The chain carries TRBV9 and TRBJ1-4, with a tentative D call TRBD1 (5 bases). This TCR came from a male donor with ankylosing spondylitis. Sequencing was carried out using blood, either unsorted or a sorted T cell fraction (not recorded which). CDR3 sequence: CASSVRGTEEKLFF. Written as DNA, the CDR3 is TGTGCCAGCAGCGTGAGAGGGACGGAGGAAAAACTGTTTTTT. Filled out from reference TRBV9 and TRBJ1-4, the complete variable domain reads DSGVTQTPKHLITATGQRVTLRCSPRSGDLSVYWYQQSLDQGLQFLIQYYNGEERAKGNILERFSAQQFPDLHSELNLSSLELGDSALYFCASSVRGTEEKLFFGSGTQLSVL.